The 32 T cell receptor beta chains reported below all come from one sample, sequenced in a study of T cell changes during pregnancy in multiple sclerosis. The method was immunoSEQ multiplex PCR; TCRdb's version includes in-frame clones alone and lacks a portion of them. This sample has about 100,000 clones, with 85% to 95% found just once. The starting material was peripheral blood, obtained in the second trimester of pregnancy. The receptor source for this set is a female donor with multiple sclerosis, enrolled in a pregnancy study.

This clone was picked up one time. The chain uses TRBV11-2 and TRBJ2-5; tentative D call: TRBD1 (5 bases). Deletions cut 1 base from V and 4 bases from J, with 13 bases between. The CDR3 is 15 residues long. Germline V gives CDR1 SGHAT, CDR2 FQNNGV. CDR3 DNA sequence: TGTGCCAGCAGCTTAGTAATCCCGCAGGGAGAGACCCAGTACTTC. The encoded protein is CASSLVIPQGETQYF.

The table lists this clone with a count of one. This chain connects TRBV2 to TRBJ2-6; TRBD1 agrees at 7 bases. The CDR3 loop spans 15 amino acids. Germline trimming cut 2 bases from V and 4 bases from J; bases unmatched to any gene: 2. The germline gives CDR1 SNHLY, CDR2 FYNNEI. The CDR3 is CASSETGDGANVLTF. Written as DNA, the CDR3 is TGTGCCAGCAGTGAAACAGGGGACGGGGCCAACGTCCTGACTTTC.

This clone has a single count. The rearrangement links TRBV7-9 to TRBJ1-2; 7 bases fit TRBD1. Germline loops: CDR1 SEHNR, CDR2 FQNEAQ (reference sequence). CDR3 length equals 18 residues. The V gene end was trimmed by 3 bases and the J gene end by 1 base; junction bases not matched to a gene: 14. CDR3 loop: CASSFSRDRGGSNYGYTF. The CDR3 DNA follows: TGTGCCAGCAGCTTTTCCCGGGACAGAGGGGGGAGTAACTATGGCTACACCTTC.

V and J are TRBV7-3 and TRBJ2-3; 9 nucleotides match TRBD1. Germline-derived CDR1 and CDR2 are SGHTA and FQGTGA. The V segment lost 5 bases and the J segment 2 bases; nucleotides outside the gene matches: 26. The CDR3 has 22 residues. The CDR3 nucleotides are TGTGCCAGCAGCCTGGGGCCCGGGACAGGGTCGCTAGAGGTGTTAACCACAGATACGCAGTATTTT. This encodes CASSLGPGTGSLEVLTTDTQYF.

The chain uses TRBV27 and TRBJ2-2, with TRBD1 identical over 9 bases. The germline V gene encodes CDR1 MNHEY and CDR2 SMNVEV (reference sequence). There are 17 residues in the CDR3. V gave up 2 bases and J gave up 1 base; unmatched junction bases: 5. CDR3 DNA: TGTGCCAGCAGTTTACTACGGGACAGGGAGAACACCGGGGAGCTGTTTTTT. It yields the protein CASSLLRDRENTGELFF.

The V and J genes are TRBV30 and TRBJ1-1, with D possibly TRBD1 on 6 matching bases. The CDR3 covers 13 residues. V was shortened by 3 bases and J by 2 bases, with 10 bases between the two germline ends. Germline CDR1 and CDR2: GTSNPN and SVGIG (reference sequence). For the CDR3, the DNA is TGTGCCTGGAGGTGGACAGCCAACACTGAAGCTTTCTTT. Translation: CAWRWTANTEAFF.

As DNA, the CDR3 is TGTGCCAGCAGTACGGGGAGGTGGGGCTATGGCTACACCTTC. Its translation is CASSTGRWGYGYTF. The V call is TRBV28, the J call TRBJ1-2; no definite D call. CDR3 size: 14 residues. The ends were cut back, 5 bases at V and 4 bases at J, with 14 bases in the middle. CDR1 MDHEN and CDR2 SYDVKM come from the germline V gene.

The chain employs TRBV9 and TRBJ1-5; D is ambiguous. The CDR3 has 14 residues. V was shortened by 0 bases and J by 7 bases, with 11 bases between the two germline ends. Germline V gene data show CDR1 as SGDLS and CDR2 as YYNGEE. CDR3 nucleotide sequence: TGTGCCAGCAGCGTAGGGGCAGGTGAGCAGCCCCAGCATTTT. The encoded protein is CASSVGAGEQPQHF.

In DNA form, the CDR3 reads TGTGCCAGCAGTGAAGCCGGGTCTAGCGGGCTTCCTCACAATGAGCAGTTCTTC. The encoded protein is CASSEAGSSGLPHNEQFF. The chain is built from TRBV6-1 and TRBJ2-1; 8 bases map to TRBD2. The CDR3 has 18 residues. Per germline, CDR1 MNHNS and CDR2 SASEGT. The junction had 12 bases not matched to a gene; V was cut back by 0 bases and J by 5 bases.

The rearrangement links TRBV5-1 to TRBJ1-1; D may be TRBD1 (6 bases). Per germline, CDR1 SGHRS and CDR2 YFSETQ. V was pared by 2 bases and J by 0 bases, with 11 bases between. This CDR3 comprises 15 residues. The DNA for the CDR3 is TGCGCCAGCAGCTTTGGCAGGGGATTGAACACTGAAGCTTTCTTT. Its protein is CASSFGRGLNTEAFF.

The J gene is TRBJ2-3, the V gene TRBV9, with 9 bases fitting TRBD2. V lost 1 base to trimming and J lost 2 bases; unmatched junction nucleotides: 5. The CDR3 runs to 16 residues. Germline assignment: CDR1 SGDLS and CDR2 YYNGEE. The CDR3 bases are TGTGCCAGCAGCGTAACAGCGGGGGGCAACACAGATACGCAGTATTTT. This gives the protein CASSVTAGGNTDTQYF.

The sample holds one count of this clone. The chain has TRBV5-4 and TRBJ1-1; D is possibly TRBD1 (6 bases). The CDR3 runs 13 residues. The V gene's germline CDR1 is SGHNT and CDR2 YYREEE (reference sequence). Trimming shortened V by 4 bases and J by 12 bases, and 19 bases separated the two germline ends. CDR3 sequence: CASSLGLPQGTFF. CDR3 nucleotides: TGTGCCAGCAGCCTCGGACTCCCCCAGGGGACTTTCTTT.

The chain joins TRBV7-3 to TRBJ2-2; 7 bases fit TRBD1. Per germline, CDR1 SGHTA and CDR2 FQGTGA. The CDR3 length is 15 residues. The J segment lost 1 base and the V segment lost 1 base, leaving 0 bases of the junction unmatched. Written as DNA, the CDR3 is TGTGCCAGCAGCTTAAGGACAGGGAACACCGGGGAGCTGTTTTTT. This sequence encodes CASSLRTGNTGELFF.

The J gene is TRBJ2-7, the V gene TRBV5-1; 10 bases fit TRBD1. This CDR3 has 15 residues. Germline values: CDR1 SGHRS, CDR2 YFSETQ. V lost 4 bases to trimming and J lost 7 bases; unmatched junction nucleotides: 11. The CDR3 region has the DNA TGCGCCAGCAGCACCCAATGGACAGGGGGTGCAGAGCAGTACTTC. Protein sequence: CASSTQWTGGAEQYF.

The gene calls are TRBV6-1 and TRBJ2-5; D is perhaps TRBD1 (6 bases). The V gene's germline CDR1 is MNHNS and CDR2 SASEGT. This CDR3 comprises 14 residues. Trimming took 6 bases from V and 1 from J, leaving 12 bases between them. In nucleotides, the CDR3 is TGTGCCAGCAGCTCTCAGGGGTTCCAAGAGACCCAGTACTTC. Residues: CASSSQGFQETQYF.

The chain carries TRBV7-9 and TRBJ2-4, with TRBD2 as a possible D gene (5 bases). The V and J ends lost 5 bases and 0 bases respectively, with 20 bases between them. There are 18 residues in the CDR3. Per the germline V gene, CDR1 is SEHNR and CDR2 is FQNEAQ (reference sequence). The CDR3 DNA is TGTGCCAGCAGCCCACGTTTGGGAGCGATCCTAGCCAAAAACATTCAGTACTTC. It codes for CASSPRLGAILAKNIQYF.

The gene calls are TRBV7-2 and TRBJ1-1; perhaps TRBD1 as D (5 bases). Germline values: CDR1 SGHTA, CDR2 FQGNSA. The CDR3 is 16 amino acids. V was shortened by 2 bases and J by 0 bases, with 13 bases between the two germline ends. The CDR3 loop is CASSLLGLLLNTEAFF. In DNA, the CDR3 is TGTGCCAGCAGCTTACTGGGACTCCTCCTGAACACTGAAGCTTTCTTT.

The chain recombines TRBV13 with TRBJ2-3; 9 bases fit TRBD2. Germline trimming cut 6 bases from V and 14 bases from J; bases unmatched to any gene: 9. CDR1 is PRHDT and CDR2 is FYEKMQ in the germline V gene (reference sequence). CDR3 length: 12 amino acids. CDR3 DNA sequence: TGTGCCAGCAGACCCCCCGGGACTAGCCTGTATTTT. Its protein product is CASRPPGTSLYF. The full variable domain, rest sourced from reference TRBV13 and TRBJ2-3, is AAGVIQSPRHLIKEKRETATLKCYPIPRHDTVYWYQQGPGQDPQFLISFYEKMQSDKGSIPDRFSAQQFSDYHSELNMSSLELGDSALYFCASRPPGTSLYFGPGTRLTVL.

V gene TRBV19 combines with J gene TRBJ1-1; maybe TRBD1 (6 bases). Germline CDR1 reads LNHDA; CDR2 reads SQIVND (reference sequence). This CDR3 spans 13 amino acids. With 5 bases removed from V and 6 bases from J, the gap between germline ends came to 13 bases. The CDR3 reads CASSLRDISEAFF. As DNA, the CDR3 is TGTGCCAGTAGTTTACGGGACATCTCTGAAGCTTTCTTT.

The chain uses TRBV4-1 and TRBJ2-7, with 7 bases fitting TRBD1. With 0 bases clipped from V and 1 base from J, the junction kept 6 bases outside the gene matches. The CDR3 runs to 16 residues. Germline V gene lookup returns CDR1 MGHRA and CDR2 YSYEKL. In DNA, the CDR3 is TGCGCCAGCAGCCAAGATCGAGGGGGCGTTTCCTACGAGCAGTACTTC. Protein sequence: CASSQDRGGVSYEQYF.

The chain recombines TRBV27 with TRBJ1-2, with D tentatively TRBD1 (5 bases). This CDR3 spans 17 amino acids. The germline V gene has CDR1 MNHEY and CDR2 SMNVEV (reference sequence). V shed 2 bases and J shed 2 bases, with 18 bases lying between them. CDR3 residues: CASSLRGWRDLNYGYTF. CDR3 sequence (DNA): TGTGCCAGCAGTTTAAGGGGCTGGAGGGACCTAAACTATGGCTACACCTTC.

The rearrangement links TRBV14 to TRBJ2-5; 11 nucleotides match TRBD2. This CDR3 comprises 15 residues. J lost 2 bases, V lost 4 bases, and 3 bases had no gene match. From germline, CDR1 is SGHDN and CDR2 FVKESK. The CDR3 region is CASSPGLADQETQYF. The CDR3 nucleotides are TGTGCCAGCAGCCCGGGACTAGCGGATCAAGAGACCCAGTACTTC.

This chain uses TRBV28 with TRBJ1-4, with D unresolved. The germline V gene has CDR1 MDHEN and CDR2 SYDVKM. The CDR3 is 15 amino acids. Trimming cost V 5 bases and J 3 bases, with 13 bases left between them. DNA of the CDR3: TGTGCCAGCAGTGCAAGGAGCCCTTCTAATGAAAAACTGTTTTTT. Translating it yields CASSARSPSNEKLFF.

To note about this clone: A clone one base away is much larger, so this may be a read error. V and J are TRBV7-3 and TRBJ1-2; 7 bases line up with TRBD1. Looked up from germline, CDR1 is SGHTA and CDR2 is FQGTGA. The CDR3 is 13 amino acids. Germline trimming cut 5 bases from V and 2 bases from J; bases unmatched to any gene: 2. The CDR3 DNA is TGTGCCAGCAGCCAGGGGGTGAACTATGGCTACACCTTC. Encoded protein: CASSQGVNYGYTF.

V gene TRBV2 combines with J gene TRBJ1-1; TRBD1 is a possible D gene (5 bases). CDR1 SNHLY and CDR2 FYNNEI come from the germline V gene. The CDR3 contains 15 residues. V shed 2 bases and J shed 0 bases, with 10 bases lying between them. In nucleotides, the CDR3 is TGTGCCAGCAGTGAACCGACAGCCGTGAACACTGAAGCTTTCTTT. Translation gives CASSEPTAVNTEAFF.

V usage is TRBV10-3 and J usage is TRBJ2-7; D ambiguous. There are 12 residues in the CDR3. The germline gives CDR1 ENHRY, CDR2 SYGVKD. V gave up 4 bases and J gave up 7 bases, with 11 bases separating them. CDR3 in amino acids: CAISGVPREQYF. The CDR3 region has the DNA TGTGCCATCAGTGGTGTGCCTCGGGAGCAGTACTTC.

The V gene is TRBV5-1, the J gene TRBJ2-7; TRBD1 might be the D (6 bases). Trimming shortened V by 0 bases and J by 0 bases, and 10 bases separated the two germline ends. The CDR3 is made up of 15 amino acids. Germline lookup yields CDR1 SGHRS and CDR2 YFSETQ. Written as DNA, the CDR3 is TGCGCCAGCAGCTTGGAAACAGGGAACTCCTACGAGCAGTACTTC. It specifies CASSLETGNSYEQYF.

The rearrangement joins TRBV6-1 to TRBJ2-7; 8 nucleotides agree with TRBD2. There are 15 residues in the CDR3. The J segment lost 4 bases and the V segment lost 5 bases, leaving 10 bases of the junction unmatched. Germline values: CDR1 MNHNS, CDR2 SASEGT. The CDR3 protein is CASSLRDSGIYEQYF. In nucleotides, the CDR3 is TGTGCCAGCAGTCTCCGCGATAGCGGGATTTACGAGCAGTACTTC.

The CDR3 sequence: CASSLGAQGAPEKLFF. CDR3 DNA: TGTGCCAGCAGCTTAGGGGCTCAGGGGGCGCCTGAAAAACTGTTTTTT. The V and J genes are TRBV7-6 and TRBJ1-4; 8 bases line up with TRBD1. The germline V gene has CDR1 SGHVS and CDR2 FNYEAQ. The CDR3 extends over 16 amino acids. J was trimmed by 7 bases and V by 1 base; bases with no gene match: 8.

As DNA, the CDR3 is TGTGCCACCAAGGGGCGTATGAACACTGAAGCTTTCTTT. The encoded protein is CATKGRMNTEAFF. V is TRBV15 and J is TRBJ1-1, with a weak D call TRBD1 (5 bases). CDR1 is LNHNV and CDR2 is YYDKDF in the germline V gene (reference sequence). V dropped 7 bases and J dropped 0 bases, with 9 bases sitting between them. The CDR3 runs 13 residues.

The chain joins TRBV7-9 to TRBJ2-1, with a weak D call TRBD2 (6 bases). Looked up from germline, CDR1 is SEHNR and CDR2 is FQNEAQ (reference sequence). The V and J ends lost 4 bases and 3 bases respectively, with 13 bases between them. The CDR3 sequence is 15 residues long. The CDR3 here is CASSSPRGYYNEQFF. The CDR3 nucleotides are TGTGCCAGCAGCTCCCCGCGGGGCTACTACAATGAGCAGTTCTTC.

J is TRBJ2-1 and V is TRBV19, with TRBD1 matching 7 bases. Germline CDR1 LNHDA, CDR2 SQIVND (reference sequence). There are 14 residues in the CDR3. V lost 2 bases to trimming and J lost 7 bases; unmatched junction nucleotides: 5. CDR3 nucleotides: TGTGCCAGTAGTATAATGGGACAGACTAATGAGCAGTTCTTC. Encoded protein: CASSIMGQTNEQFF.